Shown below are 24 T cell receptor beta chains from a single sample sequenced in a study of response to subunit inactivated influenza vaccine. In TCRdb, the RT-PCR reads were re-called with MiXCR into one record per CDR3 protein. The sample yields roughly 500,000 distinct CDR3 sequences, about 25% seen once. Sequences were derived from CD4+ T cells sorted from PBMCs, sampled roughly 5 days after vaccination. These receptors were taken from a man over 45 who received an inactivated influenza vaccine.

CDR3 DNA: TGTGCCAGCAACGTAGGGCTAGCGGCTAGCACAGATACGCAGTATTTT. This codes for CASNVGLAASTDTQYF. The J gene is TRBJ2-3, the V gene TRBV13, with 7 nucleotides matching TRBD2. Unmatched junction bases numbered 10, after V lost 7 bases and J lost 0 bases. This CDR3 contains 16 residues. Germline-derived CDR1 and CDR2 are PRHDT and FYEKMQ (reference sequence).

This clonotype was seen a handful of times. This chain links TRBV5-1 with TRBJ1-5; 8 bases are a match to TRBD1. The CDR3 extends over 17 amino acids. Germline values: CDR1 SGHRS, CDR2 YFSETQ. Unmatched junction bases numbered 13, after V lost 4 bases and J lost 4 bases. Here the CDR3 DNA reads TGCGCCAGCAGCCCTGGCCTTGGGACAGGCACTAATCAGCCCCAGCATTTT. Its protein product is CASSPGLGTGTNQPQHF.

A few counts support this clonotype. The genes are TRBV5-1 and TRBJ2-5; D may match TRBD1 or TRBD2 (5 bases each). This CDR3 is built from 14 residues. Trimming removed 4 bases at V and 2 bases at J, with 12 bases between. Germline assignment: CDR1 SGHRS and CDR2 YFSETQ. This CDR3 reads CASSLGTPQETQYF. The DNA for the CDR3 is TGCGCCAGCAGCCTAGGGACCCCGCAAGAGACCCAGTACTTC.

In its sample, this clonotype was seen a few times. The rearrangement joins TRBV9 to TRBJ2-1, with D unclear. The germline V gene has CDR1 SGDLS and CDR2 YYNGEE. The CDR3 length is 15 residues. Trimming removed 3 bases at V and 8 bases at J, with 18 bases between. CDR3 in DNA: TGTGCCAGCAGCGCCGGGCCCCACGGCGCCGATGAGCAGTTCTTC. Encoded protein: CASSAGPHGADEQFF.

V and J are TRBV27 and TRBJ2-1; D may be TRBD2 (6 bases). CDR1 MNHEY and CDR2 SMNVEV come from the germline V gene (reference sequence). With 5 bases removed from V and 0 bases from J, the gap between germline ends came to 17 bases. The CDR3 spans 17 residues. The CDR3 coding sequence is TGTGCCAGCAGTCTCACTAGCAGATACCGCTCCTACAATGAGCAGTTCTTC. Encoded protein: CASSLTSRYRSYNEQFF.

This clonotype was counted a few times. V gene TRBV29-1 combines with J gene TRBJ2-1; 7 bases are a match to TRBD2. Per the germline V gene, CDR1 is SQVTM and CDR2 is ANQGSEA. The junction had 8 bases not matched to a gene; V was cut back by 2 bases and J by 1 base. This CDR3 spans 16 amino acids. The CDR3 here is CSVELGGSGSYNEQFF. CDR3 coding DNA: TGCAGCGTTGAATTGGGCGGGAGTGGGTCCTACAATGAGCAGTTCTTC.

This clonotype was seen more than once but under ten times. This rearrangement joins TRBV5-1 to TRBJ2-6; the D is unclear. The CDR3 has 16 amino acids. Germline CDR1 SGHRS, CDR2 YFSETQ. Between the trimmed V and J ends, which lost 1 base and 0 bases, there was a span of 8 bases. CDR3 in DNA: TGCGCCAGCAGCTTGTCGGTAGTCTCTGGGGCCAACGTCCTGACTTTC. It yields the protein CASSLSVVSGANVLTF.

This clonotype has only a few counts. This chain joins TRBV24-1 and TRBJ2-7, with D perhaps given as TRBD1 or TRBD2 (5 bases each). The CDR3 covers 14 residues. Germline V CDR1 and CDR2: KGHDR, SFDVKD. The ends were cut back, 9 bases at V and 2 bases at J, with 16 bases in the middle. This CDR3 is CATQDPGRTYEQYF. CDR3 coding DNA: TGTGCCACCCAAGATCCGGGACGGACCTACGAGCAGTACTTC.

This clonotype was counted between two and nine times. The rearrangement uses TRBV7-9 and TRBJ2-2; no clear D. This CDR3 has 16 amino acids. The V end lost 5 bases, the J end lost 2 bases, and 15 bases lay between the germline ends. The germline V gene has CDR1 SEHNR and CDR2 FQNEAQ (reference sequence). The CDR3 loop is CASSHGRPLNTGELFF. In DNA, the CDR3 is TGTGCCAGCAGCCACGGACGCCCACTCAACACCGGGGAGCTGTTTTTT.

The chain uses TRBV5-1 and TRBJ2-1; 14 bases are a match to TRBD2. J gave up 6 bases and V 1 base, and 9 bases lay outside the gene matches. This CDR3 is built from 18 residues. Germline V gene data show CDR1 as SGHRS and CDR2 as YFSETQ. The CDR3 DNA reads TGCGCCAGCAGCTTGTTAAGGGGACTAGCGGGGGCACCCAATGAGCAGTTCTTC. Residues: CASSLLRGLAGAPNEQFF.

The J gene is TRBJ1-1, the V gene TRBV7-9; 8 bases align to TRBD1. Germline values: CDR1 SEHNR, CDR2 FQNEAQ (reference sequence). The J segment lost 5 bases and the V segment lost 5 bases, leaving 7 bases of the junction unmatched. This CDR3 has 14 amino acids. The DNA for the CDR3 is TGTGCCAGCAGCATAGACAGGGGTTGGACTGAAGCTTTCTTT. Translating gives CASSIDRGWTEAFF.

This clonotype was recorded once. The chain links TRBV5-1 to TRBJ2-7, with 8 bases lining up with TRBD1. Germline CDR1 and CDR2: SGHRS and YFSETQ. The trim removed 4 bases at V and 4 bases at J, leaving 10 bases unmatched. This CDR3 contains 15 residues. The DNA for the CDR3 is TGCGCCAGCAGCCCAGGACAGGGTATACCGTACGAGCAGTACTTC. Protein product: CASSPGQGIPYEQYF.

This clonotype was picked up many times. This chain links TRBV12-3 or TRBV12-4 with TRBJ2-1; 9 nucleotides match TRBD2. J was trimmed by 8 bases and V by 5 bases; bases with no gene match: 13. CDR3 length: 16 amino acids. CDR3 region: CASSTLAGVPQDEQFF. In nucleotides, the CDR3 is TGTGCCAGCAGTACCTTAGCGGGAGTCCCCCAGGATGAGCAGTTCTTC.

Only a few counts were recorded for this clonotype. The V gene is TRBV7-2, the J gene TRBJ1-5; 8 bases agree with TRBD1. The CDR3 is made up of 14 amino acids. Trimming took 1 base from V and 7 from J; bases not matched to a gene: 3. Germline CDR1 and CDR2: SGHTA and FQGNSA. Written as DNA, the CDR3 is TGTGCCAGCAGCTTAGGGACAGGGATCCAGCCCCAGCATTTT. Protein product: CASSLGTGIQPQHF.

This clonotype was detected only a few times. The CDR3 protein is CSARAEGESSYEQYF. DNA of the CDR3: TGCAGTGCTAGGGCCGAGGGCGAGAGCTCCTACGAGCAGTACTTC. This chain links TRBV20-1 with TRBJ2-7; D perhaps matches TRBD2 (5 bases). The V gene's germline CDR1 is DFQATT and CDR2 SNEGSKA (reference sequence). V was pared by 3 bases and J by 0 bases, with 15 bases between. CDR3 length equals 15 residues.

The gene calls are TRBV5-6 and TRBJ2-5; D ambiguous. The germline CDR1 and CDR2 sequences are SGHDT and YYEEEE. The ends were cut back, 2 bases at V and 4 bases at J, with 9 bases in the middle. CDR3 size: 13 residues. CDR3 amino acids: CASSFSQVETQYF. Written as DNA, the CDR3 is TGTGCCAGCAGCTTTTCCCAGGTAGAGACCCAGTACTTC.

V is TRBV12-3 or TRBV12-4 and J is TRBJ2-2; either TRBD1 or TRBD2 may supply D (5 bases each). The ends were cut back, 8 bases at V and 3 bases at J, with 16 bases in the middle. The length of the CDR3 is 15 residues. Written as DNA, the CDR3 is TGTGCCAGCGGGGCGGTTGTGGGGGACACCGGGGAGCTGTTTTTT. This gives the protein CASGAVVGDTGELFF.

This clonotype was recorded many times. The chain uses TRBV6-5 and TRBJ2-1; TRBD2 agrees at 8 bases. Germline CDR1 reads MNHEY; CDR2 reads SVGAGI. V lost 0 bases and J lost 8; bases outside the gene matches: 12. The length of the CDR3 is 17 residues. This chain's CDR3 is CASSYSIYRGGTDEQFF. CDR3 sequence (DNA): TGTGCCAGCAGTTACTCGATTTACCGGGGGGGAACCGATGAGCAGTTCTTC.

The chain has TRBV11-1 and TRBJ2-7; 7 bases fit TRBD1. Germline V gene data show CDR1 as SGHAT and CDR2 as FQDESV (reference sequence). The CDR3 length is 15 residues. V shed 5 bases, J shed 0 bases, and the junction held 7 bases outside the gene matches. DNA for the CDR3: TGTGCCAGCAGCCAGGGGGATACGAGCTCCTACGAGCAGTACTTC. It yields the protein CASSQGDTSSYEQYF. Full variable domain (outside the CDR3, taken from reference TRBV11-1 and TRBJ2-7): EAEVAQSPRYKITEKSQAVAFWCDPISGHATLYWYRQILGQGPELLVQFQDESVVDDSQLPKDRFSAERLKGVDSTLKIQPAELGDSAMYLCASSQGDTSSYEQYFGPGTRLTVT.

This clonotype was observed at least ten times. V is TRBV5-1 and J is TRBJ2-1; 11 bases line up with TRBD2. Germline trimming cut 2 bases from V and 8 bases from J; bases unmatched to any gene: 3. Germline loops: CDR1 SGHRS, CDR2 YFSETQ. The length of the CDR3 is 14 residues. The CDR3 is CASSLGLAGYEQFF. In DNA form, the CDR3 reads TGCGCCAGCAGCTTAGGACTAGCGGGCTATGAGCAGTTCTTC.

This clonotype was picked up a small number of times. This chain links TRBV2 with TRBJ2-7, with D unclear. Germline values: CDR1 SNHLY, CDR2 FYNNEI. V shed 8 bases and J shed 5 bases, with 7 bases lying between them. The CDR3 contains 10 residues. Written as DNA, the CDR3 is TGTGCCAGCTTATTTGACGAGCAGTACTTC. Its protein product is CASLFDEQYF.

This clonotype was seen a handful of times. This chain connects TRBV5-1 to TRBJ2-5, with TRBD2 matching over 14 bases. The CDR3 totals 17 residues. Germline CDR1 reads SGHRS; CDR2 reads YFSETQ. V was clipped by 1 base and J by 5 bases; unmatched bases: 7. The CDR3 DNA reads as TGCGCCAGCAGCTTGTATTGGACTAGCGGGGGGCACGAGACCCAGTACTTC. It is translated as CASSLYWTSGGHETQYF.

This clonotype was seen a few times. The chain recombines TRBV5-1 with TRBJ1-2, with no clear D. Germline V gene lookup returns CDR1 SGHRS and CDR2 YFSETQ. Trimming took off 0 bases at V and 7 bases at J, with 13 bases between the two ends. The CDR3 extends over 14 amino acids. The CDR3 spells CASSLDGIRSGYTF. In nucleotides, the CDR3 is TGCGCCAGCAGCTTGGACGGGATTAGGAGTGGCTACACCTTC.

This clonotype was seen more than once but under ten times. The chain carries TRBV5-4 and TRBJ2-7; D is undetermined. The CDR3 contains 13 residues. Trimming stripped 1 base from V and 2 bases from J, with 7 bases between. Germline CDR1 SGHNT, CDR2 YYREEE (reference sequence). CDR3 DNA: TGTGCCAGCAGCTTGCTGGGGACCTACGAGCAGTACTTC. Translated: CASSLLGTYEQYF.